The T cell receptor (beta chain) described here comes from a study of a mutant IDH1 vaccine in newly diagnosed glioma. Study-level information: Vaccine administration was initiated 4-6 weeks following radiotherapy alone, or with temozolomide cycles. Pretreatment consisted of radiotherapy, temozolomide, or both, with most receiving both. General study findings and limits: Among top peripheral T cell clonotypes, changes seemed unrelated to pseudoprogression.

Produced via immunoSEQ multiplex PCR; TCRdb's table is partial and in-frame only. The sample shows tens of thousands of clones, around 83% of them seen only once. Per germline, CDR1 MNHEY and CDR2 SMNVEV (reference sequence). V was pared by 2 bases and J by 4 bases, with 4 bases of the junction left unmatched. The CDR3 totals 15 residues. Specified time point: week 47, end of study. Topical imiquimod was applied with each vaccine dose, which held 300 ug of mutant IDH1 20-mer peptide. The patients received vaccinations eight times, in weeks 1, 3, 5, 7, 11, 15, 19 and 23. Notes on this clone: Its cognate antigen is unknown.

Sequencing was performed on PBMCs, taken from a glioma patient whose treatment included an IDH1 peptide vaccine. The V gene is TRBV27, the J gene TRBJ2-1, with 8 bases that match TRBD2. The clonotype originates from a woman aged 45-65 years with glioma. CDR3 sequence (DNA): TGTGCCAGCAGTTTAACTAGCGGCCTTTACAATGAGCAGTTCTTC. This codes for CASSLTSGLYNEQFF.